Listed here are 32 T cell receptor beta chains from one sample, sequenced in a study of T cells in Graves' hyperthyroidism and ophthalmopathy. Template material for amplifying TCR beta CDR3 regions consisted of RNA transcripts. RT-PCR in the first round (using the HTBI primer set) targeted the TCR CDR3. Via MiXCR, TCRdb re-called the multiplex PCR reads, giving one row per CDR3 protein. Here the sample spans roughly 570,000 distinct CDR3 sequences, 15% to 18% being singletons. The source material was blood. The source of these receptors is a woman in her twenties or thirties with Graves' hyperthyroidism.

In its sample, this clonotype was seen a few times. V and J are TRBV11-2 and TRBJ2-7; 7 bases match TRBD2. CDR1 and CDR2 (germline): SGHAT, FQNNGV. With 5 bases clipped from V and 6 bases from J, the junction kept 10 bases outside the gene matches. This CDR3 comprises 14 residues. The CDR3 nucleotides are TGTGCCAGCAGCACCTCAGCGGGATGGTCCGAGCAGTACTTC. Translated, it gives CASSTSAGWSEQYF.

This clonotype has a count of ten or more. This chain connects TRBV20-1 to TRBJ1-4, with D possibly being TRBD1 (5 bases). The germline V gene has CDR1 DFQATT and CDR2 SNEGSKA (reference sequence). Trimming left V 1 base short and J 2 bases short, with 8 bases between. The CDR3 runs 14 residues. CDR3: CSARVGGTNEKLFF. The CDR3 DNA follows: TGCAGTGCTAGAGTCGGGGGTACTAATGAAAAACTGTTTTTT.

The genes are TRBV6-1 and TRBJ1-5; D call uncertain. The CDR3 consists of 14 residues. Between the trimmed V and J ends, which lost 5 bases and 2 bases, there was a span of 10 bases. CDR1 and CDR2 (germline): MNHNS, SASEGT. The CDR3 is CASSYSVGNQPQHF. The CDR3 region has the DNA TGTGCCAGCAGTTACAGCGTTGGCAATCAGCCCCAGCATTTT.

V gene TRBV7-8 combines with J gene TRBJ1-5, with D perhaps TRBD1 (6 bases). The CDR3 sequence is 14 residues long. Trimming stripped 1 base from V and 8 bases from J, with 12 bases between. Germline CDR1 reads SGHVS; CDR2 reads FQNEAQ. The CDR3 sequence: CASSLVVGGEPQHF. In DNA form, the CDR3 reads TGTGCCAGCAGCTTAGTGGTAGGGGGTGAGCCCCAGCATTTT.

This clonotype was observed a handful of times. The chain is built from TRBV2 and TRBJ2-7, with 8 bases identical to TRBD1. The CDR3 consists of 16 residues. The ends lost 7 bases at V and 4 bases at J; junction bases unmatched: 15. Germline lookup yields CDR1 SNHLY and CDR2 FYNNEI. The DNA for the CDR3 is TGTGCCAGCAAGCAAAACGAAATGCAGGGGGCGTACGAGCAGTACTTC. As protein: CASKQNEMQGAYEQYF.

Note on this clonotype: Since a much larger clone is just one base distant, this may be a read error. This rearrangement joins TRBV20-1 to TRBJ2-2; D perhaps matches TRBD2 (6 bases). This CDR3 spans 15 amino acids. Germline V gene data show CDR1 as DFQATT and CDR2 as SNEGSKA (reference sequence). CDR3 sequence reads: CSATPTRTNTGGLFF. The CDR3 DNA follows: TGCAGTGCTACGCCGACTAGAACGAACACCGGGGGGCTGTTTTTT.

There are many counts of this clonotype. The chain couples TRBV5-6 to TRBJ2-7, with D hard to call. Trimming took 4 bases from V and 6 from J, leaving 20 bases between them. The CDR3 is 15 amino acids. Germline-derived CDR1 and CDR2 are SGHDT and YYEEEE. In nucleotides, the CDR3 is TGTGCCAGCAGCGGCCTGCAGCTGCAGCAACGCGAGCAGTACTTC. Translation gives CASSGLQLQQREQYF.

This clonotype was seen a few times. The chain carries TRBV10-3 and TRBJ1-5; D unclear. The CDR3 length is 13 residues. V shed 7 bases and J shed 0 bases, with 7 bases lying between them. Germline CDR1 and CDR2: ENHRY and SYGVKD. The chain's CDR3 is CAINPDSNQPQHF. Written as DNA, the CDR3 is TGTGCCATCAATCCAGATAGCAATCAGCCCCAGCATTTT.

This clonotype was counted only a few times. The chain carries TRBV20-1 and TRBJ2-1; the D gene could be TRBD1 or TRBD2 (5 bases each). Deletions cut 0 bases from V and 10 bases from J, with 16 bases between. The CDR3 is 14 amino acids. The germline gives CDR1 DFQATT, CDR2 SNEGSKA (reference sequence). In DNA form, the CDR3 reads TGCAGTGCTAGAGATATACCGGGGACCACGGAGCAGTTCTTC. As protein: CSARDIPGTTEQFF.

The chain links TRBV7-3 to TRBJ2-1, with 8 bases identical to TRBD2. The length of the CDR3 is 13 residues. Germline lookup yields CDR1 SGHTA and CDR2 FQGTGA. V lost 10 bases and J lost 6; bases outside the gene matches: 8. The CDR3 reads CATQAGVSNEQFF. CDR3 nucleotide sequence: TGTGCCACCCAAGCGGGAGTCTCCAATGAGCAGTTCTTC.

There are a few counts of this clonotype. The gene calls are TRBV12-3 or TRBV12-4 and TRBJ2-2, with TRBD2 matching 7 bases. CDR3 length: 16 amino acids. The trim removed 5 bases at V and 6 bases at J, leaving 12 bases unmatched. CDR3 sequence reads: CASSTFRAGRPGELFF. DNA for the CDR3: TGTGCCAGCAGTACGTTTAGAGCGGGGAGACCCGGGGAGCTGTTTTTT.

The genes are TRBV30 and TRBJ2-7; the D call may be TRBD1 or TRBD2 (5 bases each). Germline V gene lookup returns CDR1 GTSNPN and CDR2 SVGIG (reference sequence). This CDR3 region has 15 residues. V lost 8 bases, J lost 0 bases, and 20 bases lay in between. The CDR3 DNA follows: TGTGCCAGCGGCTTTGACAGAATTAGCTCCTACGAGCAGTACTTC. Translating gives CASGFDRISSYEQYF.

This clonotype was counted many times. The V gene is TRBV20-1, the J gene TRBJ2-7, with D hard to call. CDR1 is DFQATT and CDR2 is SNEGSKA in the germline V gene (reference sequence). The CDR3 is made up of 12 amino acids. Trimming pared 4 bases from V and 2 bases from J, leaving 9 bases between. This CDR3 reads CSAIPGPYEQYF. The CDR3 region has the DNA TGCAGTGCTATTCCCGGACCCTACGAGCAGTACTTC.

This clonotype was detected many times. The gene calls are TRBV27 and TRBJ2-7, with TRBD1 as a possible D gene (6 bases). From germline, CDR1 is MNHEY and CDR2 SMNVEV (reference sequence). The CDR3 spans 13 residues. The V and J ends lost 8 bases and 7 bases respectively, with 18 bases between them. The CDR3 coding sequence is TGTGCCAGCGTGGGGGCCTCAACGCGGGAGCAGTACTTC. Translated: CASVGASTREQYF.

The rearrangement links TRBV12-3 or TRBV12-4 to TRBJ2-3, with TRBD1 matching 10 bases. The CDR3 has 15 residues. Germline trimming cut 6 bases from V and 0 bases from J; bases unmatched to any gene: 3. The CDR3 is CASRGTGASTDTQYF. For the CDR3, the DNA is TGTGCCAGCAGAGGGACAGGGGCTAGCACAGATACGCAGTATTTT.

This clonotype was observed many times. The rearrangement joins TRBV20-1 to TRBJ2-7; D may match TRBD1 or TRBD2 (5 bases each). The V end was cut by 2 bases, the J end by 2 bases, with 13 bases between. The CDR3 runs to 14 residues. Germline V gene sequence: CDR1 DFQATT, CDR2 SNEGSKA (reference sequence). For the CDR3, the DNA is TGCAGTGCTAGACGCCGGGACGGGACCTACGAGCAGTACTTC. Protein: CSARRRDGTYEQYF.

This sequence joins TRBV12-3 or TRBV12-4 and TRBJ1-1, with 9 bases that match TRBD1. After removal of 4 bases from V and 6 bases from J, the junction contained 3 bases not matched to a gene. The CDR3 is made up of 13 amino acids. The CDR3 reads CASSWDRVAEAFF. The CDR3 DNA is TGTGCCAGCAGTTGGGACAGGGTAGCTGAAGCTTTCTTT.

J is TRBJ1-1 and V is TRBV5-1, with D unclear. V lost 0 bases and J 1 base, leaving 10 bases between the germline ends. This CDR3 comprises 15 residues. Looked up from germline, CDR1 is SGHRS and CDR2 is YFSETQ. The CDR3 here is CASSLAGRKNTEAFF. The CDR3 bases are TGCGCCAGCAGCTTGGCCGGCAGGAAGAACACTGAAGCTTTCTTT. Full variable domain (remainder filled in from reference TRBV5-1 and TRBJ1-1): KAGVTQTPRYLIKTRGQQVTLSCSPISGHRSVSWYQQTPGQGLQFLFEYFSETQRNKGNFPGRFSGRQFSNSRSEMNVSTLELGDSALYLCASSLAGRKNTEAFFGQGTRLTVV.

This clonotype was recorded a few times. V gene TRBV6-2 or TRBV6-3 combines with J gene TRBJ2-7; 10 bases agree with TRBD1. Germline trimming cut 5 bases from V and 2 bases from J; bases unmatched to any gene: 6. Per the germline V gene, CDR1 is MNHEY and CDR2 is SVGEGT. CDR3 size: 15 residues. CDR3 region: CASSRPGQGPYEQYF. CDR3 sequence (DNA): TGTGCCAGCAGTAGACCGGGACAGGGGCCCTACGAGCAGTACTTC.

This clonotype was observed many times. V gene TRBV20-1 combines with J gene TRBJ2-7; D may be TRBD2 (6 bases). The V gene's germline CDR1 is DFQATT and CDR2 SNEGSKA (reference sequence). The ends were cut back, 4 bases at V and 3 bases at J, with 13 bases in the middle. This CDR3 region has 13 residues. The CDR3 nucleotides read TGCAGTGCTACCCGGGACTCCAACTACGAGCAGTACTTC. This encodes CSATRDSNYEQYF.

This clonotype was observed many times. The genes are TRBV11-1 and TRBJ2-5, with a tentative D call TRBD2 (6 bases). V lost 7 bases, J lost 5 bases, and 17 bases lay in between. Germline V lookup: CDR1 SGHAT, CDR2 FQDESV (reference sequence). The length of the CDR3 is 14 residues. CDR3 DNA sequence: TGTGCCAGCACCGAAGGGCTAGCGCTGGAGACCCAGTACTTC. As protein: CASTEGLALETQYF. The whole variable domain, filled in from reference TRBV11-1 and TRBJ2-5, reads EAEVAQSPRYKITEKSQAVAFWCDPISGHATLYWYRQILGQGPELLVQFQDESVVDDSQLPKDRFSAERLKGVDSTLKIQPAELGDSAMYLCASTEGLALETQYFGPGTRLLVL.

This clonotype came up many times. CDR3 coding DNA: TGTGCCAGCAGGTCCGGGACTAGCGGGAGGCAGTACGAGCAGTACTTC. Translating it yields CASRSGTSGRQYEQYF. The chain carries TRBV6-1 and TRBJ2-7; 15 nucleotides match TRBD2. Per germline, CDR1 MNHNS and CDR2 SASEGT. The CDR3 has 16 amino acids. V was pared by 6 bases and J by 4 bases, with 7 bases of the junction left unmatched.

Turning to this clonotype: A much larger clone lies a single base off, so this may be a read error. The genes are TRBV20-1 and TRBJ2-7, with 12 positions matching TRBD2. The CDR3 extends over 14 amino acids. Germline lookup yields CDR1 DFQATT and CDR2 SNEGSKA (reference sequence). The CDR3 DNA follows: TGCAGTGTTAGACTAGCGGGAGACCCCTACGAGCAGTACTTC. Residues: CSVRLAGDPYEQYF.

Ten or more counts support this clonotype. The V gene is TRBV2, the J gene TRBJ2-1; TRBD2 matches 7 bases. Germline CDR1 and CDR2: SNHLY and FYNNEI. The CDR3 is 17 amino acids. V trimming: 6 bases; J trimming: 0 bases; junction bases outside the gene matches: 11. The CDR3 here is CASSLRPGGSSYNEQFF. The DNA of the CDR3 is TGTGCCAGCAGCCTCAGACCCGGGGGGAGCTCCTACAATGAGCAGTTCTTC.

The sample holds many counts of this clonotype. The chain is built from TRBV27 and TRBJ1-1; no clear D gene. CDR1 is MNHEY and CDR2 is SMNVEV in the germline V gene (reference sequence). The V end was cut by 5 bases, the J end by 8 bases, with 12 bases between. The CDR3 length is 12 residues. CDR3 sequence: CASSTGRLEAFF. Written as DNA, the CDR3 is TGTGCCAGCAGTACCGGGCGACTAGAAGCTTTCTTT.

This clonotype was detected ten times or more. The chain uses TRBV12-3 or TRBV12-4 and TRBJ1-2, with TRBD1 identical over 8 bases. With V trimmed by 8 bases and J by 4 bases, 15 bases remained unmatched. The CDR3 length is 16 residues. CDR3 coding DNA: TGTGCCAGCGATGGGGGGGAGACAGGGGATTTCTATGGCTACACCTTC. Protein sequence: CASDGGETGDFYGYTF.

The sample holds many counts of this clonotype. The chain combines TRBV18 with TRBJ1-1; 8 nucleotides match TRBD1. Germline V gene lookup returns CDR1 KGHSH and CDR2 LQKENI. V lost 3 bases and J lost 6; bases outside the gene matches: 9. The CDR3 consists of 15 residues. This CDR3 reads CASSPSLQGAAEAFF. In DNA form, the CDR3 reads TGTGCCAGCTCACCTTCGCTCCAGGGGGCTGCTGAAGCTTTCTTT.

CDR3 residues: CASSEGRLAGSGYEQYF. The CDR3 DNA is TGTGCCAGCAGTGAGGGACGACTAGCGGGATCCGGGTACGAGCAGTACTTC. The J gene is TRBJ2-7, the V gene TRBV2, with TRBD2 identical over 11 bases. Germline values: CDR1 SNHLY, CDR2 FYNNEI. The CDR3 extends over 17 amino acids. Losses at the gene ends were 3 bases for V and 4 bases for J; bases not matched to a gene: 11. Looking up the rest from reference TRBV2 and TRBJ2-7 gives the full variable domain: EPEVTQTPSHQVTQMGQEVILRCVPISNHLYFYWYRQILGQKVEFLVSFYNNEISEKSEIFDDQFSVERPDGSNFTLKIRSTKLEDSAMYFCASSEGRLAGSGYEQYFGPGTRLTVT.

This clonotype has a count of ten or more. The chain links TRBV6-1 to TRBJ2-3; 15 nucleotides align to TRBD2. The CDR3 is 15 amino acids. V dropped 5 bases and J dropped 8; count of bases not matched to a gene: 5. The V gene's germline CDR1 is MNHNS and CDR2 SASEGT. The CDR3 spells CASSWTSGRAGTQYF. The CDR3 bases are TGTGCCAGCAGTTGGACTAGCGGGAGGGCCGGTACGCAGTATTTT.

The gene calls are TRBV15 and TRBJ1-5, with 8 bases aligning to TRBD1. The V gene's germline CDR1 is LNHNV and CDR2 YYDKDF (reference sequence). The CDR3 is 19 amino acids. J was trimmed by 2 bases and V by 2 bases; bases with no gene match: 14. This CDR3 is CATSRKSGDRSGGNQPQHF. CDR3 nucleotides: TGTGCCACCAGCAGAAAATCGGGGGACAGGTCAGGGGGCAATCAGCCCCAGCATTTT.

This clonotype was found a few times. The genes are TRBV27 and TRBJ1-5, with no clear D. The CDR3 length is 14 residues. The ends were cut back, 3 bases at V and 4 bases at J, with 10 bases in the middle. CDR1 is MNHEY, CDR2 SMNVEV, per germline (reference sequence). CDR3 sequence: CASSFSGENQPQHF. CDR3 DNA: TGTGCCAGCAGTTTTAGCGGTGAGAATCAGCCCCAGCATTTT.

This clonotype was recorded many times. This chain joins TRBV7-2 and TRBJ1-5; the match to TRBD1 covers 7 bases. Looked up from germline, CDR1 is SGHTA and CDR2 is FQGNSA. Trimming at V came to 2 bases and at J to 2 bases, leaving 6 bases not matched to a gene. There are 16 residues in the CDR3. The CDR3 spells CASSLKFTGGNQPQHF. The CDR3 DNA reads TGTGCCAGCAGCTTAAAATTCACAGGGGGCAATCAGCCCCAGCATTTT.